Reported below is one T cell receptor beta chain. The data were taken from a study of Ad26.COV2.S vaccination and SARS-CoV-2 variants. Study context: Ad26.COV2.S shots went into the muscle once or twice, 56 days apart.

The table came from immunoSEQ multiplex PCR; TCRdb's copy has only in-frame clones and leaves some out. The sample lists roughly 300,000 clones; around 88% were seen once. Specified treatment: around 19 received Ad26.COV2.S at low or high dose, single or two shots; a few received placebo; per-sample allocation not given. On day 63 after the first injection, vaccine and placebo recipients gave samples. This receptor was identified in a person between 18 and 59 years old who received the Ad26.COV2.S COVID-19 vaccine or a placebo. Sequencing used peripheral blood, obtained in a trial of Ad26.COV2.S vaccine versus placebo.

In nucleotides, the CDR3 is TGCAGTGCTAGTCTACAGAGACAAGAGACCCAGTACTTC. Amino acids: CSASLQRQETQYF. This chain uses TRBV20-1 with TRBJ2-5; no reliable D call. Germline CDR1 reads DFQATT; CDR2 reads SNEGSKA (reference sequence). This CDR3 region has 13 residues. Trimming cost V 3 bases and J 2 bases, with 10 bases left between them.